This T cell receptor (beta chain) was recovered during a study of OX40 agonist ivuxolimab in advanced cancers. Study-wide background: Patients received the agonistic anti-OX40 (CD134) antibody ivuxolimab. One hepatocellular carcinoma and a couple of cutaneous melanoma patients partially responded. Study-level findings and limits: Among the lowest levels of clonal expansion were found in partial responders at 0.1-3.0 mg/kg. Researchers report that CD8+ T cells had, on average, more expanded clones than CD4+.

CDR3 size: 11 residues. Looked up from germline, CDR1 is DFQATT and CDR2 is SNEGSKA (reference sequence). V was trimmed by 7 bases and J by 3 bases, leaving 9 bases between them. This table comes from immunoSEQ multiplex PCR, and its TCRdb copy is limited to in-frame clones, with some not included. The table lists about 82,000 clones, roughly 92% of them singletons. Of note for this clone: The antigen is unknown.

The chain has TRBV20-1 and TRBJ1-1; no clear D. The specimen comprised CD4+ or CD8+ T cells sorted from blood, sampled in a trial of the OX40 agonist ivuxolimab. The source is an adult with an advanced solid tumor such as melanoma, head and neck, liver or kidney cancer. CDR3 coding DNA: TGCAGTGTCGAGGGCGACACTGAAGCTTTCTTT. This codes for CSVEGDTEAFF.